This T cell receptor (beta chain) stems from a study of blood T cell repertoires in COVID-19. About the study: T cells, B-cell-depleted T cells, or PBMCs supplied cDNA or gDNA.

Source study methods: Reference gene primer amplification gave estimated nucleated cell counts. Here immunoSEQ multiplex PCR was the method, and the copy in TCRdb shows in-frame clones only, minus some. V, J and clone size derive from that table, while D and trimming were established from the DNA sequence. The table has roughly 72,000 clones, around 79% seen once. This clone has more than one count but fewer than ten. CDR3 length equals 14 residues. Germline V gene data show CDR1 as MRHNA and CDR2 as SNTAGT. V was trimmed by 0 bases and J by 7 bases, leaving 9 bases between them. The chain employs TRBV6-4 and TRBJ2-2; a possible D gene is TRBD2 (6 bases). This TCR derives from a woman of 80 years or more with active or convalescent COVID-19. Sequencing was done on a sample of peripheral blood. The CDR3 spells CASSDSRGVGELFF. CDR3 DNA: TGTGCCAGCAGTGACTCACGCGGGGTCGGGGAGCTGTTTTTT.